These 7 T cell receptor beta chains were sequenced from one sample in a study of control samples from healthy donors and cancer patients. The protocol was immunoSEQ multiplex PCR, while the TCRdb copy is restricted to in-frame clones and leaves out a portion. The sample shows 80,000 or so clones, over 85% of them seen only once. The sample taken for sequencing was blood. Receptor source: a man aged 50 to 59 in good health.

The rearrangement uses TRBV24-1 and TRBJ2-7, with 14 bases fitting TRBD2. The germline gives CDR1 KGHDR, CDR2 SFDVKD. CDR3 length: 15 residues. Trimming removed 3 bases from V and 8 bases from J; junction bases left unmatched: 5. Here the CDR3 reads CATSDPGTSGGQQYF. The CDR3 DNA follows: TGTGCCACCAGTGATCCCGGGACTAGCGGGGGCCAGCAGTACTTC.

In DNA, the CDR3 is TGTGCCAGCAGTGATCTGGTCCACAGCTCCTATAATTCACCCCTCCACTTT. Protein product: CASSDLVHSSYNSPLHF. V usage is TRBV6-1 and J usage is TRBJ1-6; no clear D gene. The CDR3 consists of 17 residues. CDR1 is MNHNS, CDR2 SASEGT, per germline. Trimming cost V 3 bases and J 0 bases, with 12 bases left between them.

The chain's CDR3 is CASRFGGDQETQYF. CDR3 in DNA: TGTGCCAGCAGATTCGGGGGGGACCAAGAGACCCAGTACTTC. V gene TRBV11-3 combines with J gene TRBJ2-5; 8 nucleotides match TRBD2. Trimming cost V 6 bases and J 0 bases; bases outside gene matches: 3. Germline loops: CDR1 SGHNT, CDR2 YENEEA. The CDR3 totals 14 residues. Combining the CDR3 with reference TRBV11-3 and TRBJ2-5 gives the whole variable domain EAGVVQSPRYKIIEKKQPVAFWCNPISGHNTLYWYLQNLGQGPELLIRYENEEAVDDSQLPKDRFSAERLKGVDSTLKIQPAELGDSAVYLCASRFGGDQETQYFGPGTRLLVL.

The chain links TRBV6-4 to TRBJ2-1, with D possibly being TRBD2 (5 bases). The CDR3 extends over 14 amino acids. Germline V lookup: CDR1 MRHNA, CDR2 SNTAGT. The ends were cut back, 6 bases at V and 1 base at J, with 10 bases in the middle. The CDR3 spells CASREDWSYNEQFF. The CDR3 bases are TGTGCCAGCAGGGAGGATTGGTCCTACAATGAGCAGTTCTTC.

The chain employs TRBV6-5 and TRBJ1-1; 9 bases agree with TRBD1. CDR1 and CDR2 (germline): MNHEY, SVGAGI. Trimming removed 6 bases from V and 6 bases from J; junction bases left unmatched: 11. The CDR3 extends over 15 amino acids. Here the CDR3 DNA reads TGTGCCAGCAGGGTGGGGACAGGGCACGACGCTGAAGCTTTCTTT. Translation gives CASRVGTGHDAEAFF.

J is TRBJ1-2 and V is TRBV27; maybe TRBD1 (6 bases). Germline V CDR1 and CDR2: MNHEY, SMNVEV (reference sequence). This CDR3 comprises 13 residues. Trimming cost V 5 bases and J 8 bases, with 15 bases left between them. CDR3 nucleotides: TGTGCCAGCAGTCCATTCAGGGGTGGCGGCTACACCTTC. Translated: CASSPFRGGGYTF.

This clone turned up a few times. The rearrangement uses TRBV12-5 and TRBJ1-1, with a possible D match to TRBD1 (5 bases). The CDR3 covers 15 residues. Germline CDR1 and CDR2: LGHNT and FRNRAP. The V end was cut by 8 bases, the J end by 1 base, with 17 bases between. This CDR3 is CASRRDGGGNTEAFF. CDR3 bases: TGTGCTAGTCGTCGGGACGGCGGAGGGAACACTGAAGCTTTCTTT.